The 22 T cell receptor beta chains presented below share a single source sample, sequenced in a study of T-cell reconstitution after alpha-beta-depleted transplantation in children. Preparation of the TCRbeta library was carried out with unique molecular identifiers. TCRdb reprocessed the PCR reads with MiXCR, giving one entry per CDR3 protein. The repertoire holds hundreds of thousands of distinct CDR3 sequences, with under 15% as singletons. The sequencing used PBMCs, collected before TCRalphabeta/CD19-depleted stem cell transplant. The receptors derive from a girl under 10 years old with congenital amegakaryocytic thrombocytopenia, due to receive a stem cell transplant.

This clonotype has a count of ten or more. In DNA, the CDR3 is TGCAGTGCTAGAGAGTTCAGGGGGCCCTACGAGCAGTACTTC. Translated, it gives CSAREFRGPYEQYF. The genes are TRBV20-1 and TRBJ2-7; 8 bases line up with TRBD1. Germline V gene sequence: CDR1 DFQATT, CDR2 SNEGSKA (reference sequence). V gave up 0 bases and J gave up 2 bases; unmatched junction bases: 3. The CDR3 extends over 14 amino acids.

The table lists this clonotype with many counts. The V call is TRBV29-1, the J call TRBJ2-7, with TRBD2 as a possible D gene (5 bases). The CDR3 runs 13 residues. Per the germline V gene, CDR1 is SQVTM and CDR2 is ANQGSEA. Trimming pared 0 bases from V and 1 base from J, leaving 7 bases between. The CDR3 region is CSVEERESYEQYF. In DNA, the CDR3 is TGCAGCGTTGAAGAACGGGAATCCTACGAGCAGTACTTC.

In the case of this clonotype: This sequence may be a read error, since a much larger clone differs from it by one base. This chain uses TRBV5-1 with TRBJ1-3; D not resolved. CDR1 is SGHRS, CDR2 YFSETQ, per germline. The CDR3 contains 13 residues. CDR3 bases: TGCGCCCGCAGATGGGGCTCTGGAAACACCATATATTTT. This encodes CARRWGSGNTIYF.

Ten or more counts support this clonotype. The chain carries TRBV7-9 and TRBJ2-3; D is possibly TRBD2 (6 bases). Germline CDR1 SEHNR, CDR2 FQNEAQ (reference sequence). V gave up 5 bases and J gave up 2 bases, with 11 bases separating them. The CDR3 is 14 residues long. For the CDR3, the DNA is TGTGCCAGCAGCCTGGCGGGGATCACAGATACGCAGTATTTT. Protein: CASSLAGITDTQYF.

V gene TRBV20-1 combines with J gene TRBJ2-2; tentatively, D is TRBD2 (5 bases). V was pared by 6 bases and J by 5 bases, with 16 bases between. Germline CDR1 is DFQATT and CDR2 is SNEGSKA (reference sequence). CDR3 size: 14 residues. CDR3 coding DNA: TGCAGTGCCCGAGCGGCCTACGCGACCGGGGAGCTGTTTTTT. It is translated as CSARAAYATGELFF.

Ten or more counts support this clonotype. This chain connects TRBV7-9 to TRBJ2-1; 8 positions match TRBD2. V gave up 4 bases and J gave up 9 bases; unmatched junction bases: 14. The CDR3 is 16 residues long. Germline CDR1 is SEHNR and CDR2 is FQNEAQ (reference sequence). The CDR3 loop reads CASSYDPGLVLVEQFF. The CDR3 DNA reads TGTGCCAGCAGCTATGACCCGGGACTAGTCTTGGTTGAGCAGTTCTTC. Based on the CDR3 plus reference TRBV7-9 and TRBJ2-1, the full variable domain is DTGVSQNPRHKITKRGQNVTFRCDPISEHNRLYWYRQTLGQGPEFLTYFQNEAQLEKSRLLSDRFSAERPKGSFSTLEIQRTEQGDSAMYLCASSYDPGLVLVEQFFGPGTRLTVL.

V gene TRBV29-1 combines with J gene TRBJ2-3; 7 nucleotides align to TRBD2. This CDR3 region has 16 residues. CDR1 is SQVTM, CDR2 ANQGSEA, per germline. Trimming cost V 4 bases and J 3 bases; bases outside gene matches: 13. The CDR3, as DNA: TGCAGCGTTGCGGGGGGTAATCTAGCGGTAACAGATACGCAGTATTTT. Protein: CSVAGGNLAVTDTQYF.

V is TRBV18 and J is TRBJ2-1; D possibly uses TRBD1 or TRBD2 (5 bases each). V gave up 1 base and J gave up 2 bases, with 18 bases separating them. Germline V gene lookup returns CDR1 KGHSH and CDR2 LQKENI. This CDR3 is 18 amino acids long. CDR3 in DNA: TGTGCCAGCTCACCACGGGACGGGCCCGGAAGGGCCTACAATGAGCAGTTCTTC. It specifies CASSPRDGPGRAYNEQFF.

This sequence joins TRBV3-1 and TRBJ1-3, with unresolved D. From germline, CDR1 is LGHDT and CDR2 YNNKEL (reference sequence). The CDR3 has 14 amino acids. Trimming removed 0 bases from V and 4 bases from J, with 7 bases in between. The CDR3 region is CASSQDVSGNTIYF. CDR3 bases: TGTGCCAGCAGCCAAGACGTATCAGGAAACACCATATATTTT.

This clonotype was counted between two and nine times. The chain combines TRBV12-3 or TRBV12-4 with TRBJ2-4; 7 bases are shared with TRBD1. This CDR3 has 17 amino acids. Trimming at V came to 7 bases and at J to 4 bases, leaving 16 bases not matched to a gene. The CDR3 region has the DNA TGTGCCAGCAACACCGGGACAGACGATTACCCTAAAAACATTCAGTACTTC. Translated: CASNTGTDDYPKNIQYF.

This clonotype was found many times. The rearrangement joins TRBV20-1 to TRBJ2-2, with a tentative D call TRBD1 (6 bases). V lost 5 bases, J lost 5 bases, and 18 bases lay in between. There are 15 residues in the CDR3. Germline CDR1 reads DFQATT; CDR2 reads SNEGSKA (reference sequence). CDR3 coding DNA: TGCAGTGCTGGAAGAGGGGGAGCCCTTACCGGGGAGCTGTTTTTT. Protein product: CSAGRGGALTGELFF.

Ten or more counts support this clonotype. The V and J genes are TRBV20-1 and TRBJ2-5; the D is unclear. This CDR3 is 13 amino acids long. Germline-derived CDR1 and CDR2 are DFQATT and SNEGSKA (reference sequence). The V and J ends lost 4 bases and 1 base respectively, with 10 bases between them. The CDR3 DNA sequence: TGCAGTGCTATCCGACAAGTCCAAGAGACCCAGTACTTC. This translates into CSAIRQVQETQYF.

The chain has TRBV12-3 or TRBV12-4 and TRBJ2-3; maybe TRBD2 (5 bases). The V gene lost 3 bases and the J gene lost 1 base, with 17 bases spanning the gap. CDR3 length: 17 residues. In DNA, the CDR3 is TGTGCCAGCAGTTTCTCTCCGCGGGCAACGGGCACAGATACGCAGTATTTT. Amino acids: CASSFSPRATGTDTQYF.

The sample holds many counts of this clonotype. This chain uses TRBV7-6 with TRBJ1-5; D gene ambiguous. This CDR3 spans 14 amino acids. V lost 3 bases and J lost 5, with 11 bases in between. Germline-derived CDR1 and CDR2 are SGHVS and FNYEAQ. Here the CDR3 reads CASSFGSRDQPQHF. Here the CDR3 DNA reads TGTGCCAGCAGCTTCGGCTCCCGGGATCAGCCCCAGCATTTT.

This clonotype came up many times. The chain couples TRBV20-1 to TRBJ2-3, with D perhaps assigned TRBD1 or TRBD2 (6 bases each). Trimming removed 0 bases from V and 2 bases from J, with 9 bases in between. Germline V CDR1 and CDR2: DFQATT, SNEGSKA (reference sequence). This CDR3 comprises 14 residues. Written as DNA, the CDR3 is TGCAGTGCTAGAGATTGGGGGGCCACAGATACGCAGTATTTT. This gives the protein CSARDWGATDTQYF.

The sample holds many counts of this clonotype. The V gene is TRBV5-1, the J gene TRBJ2-1, with TRBD2 identical over 7 bases. This CDR3 region has 15 residues. The germline V gene encodes CDR1 SGHRS and CDR2 YFSETQ. V gave up 2 bases and J gave up 5 bases; unmatched junction bases: 7. The CDR3 sequence: CASSLRTSRDNEQFF. CDR3 bases: TGCGCCAGCAGCTTAAGGACTAGTAGGGACAATGAGCAGTTCTTC.

The chain couples TRBV9 to TRBJ2-1; TRBD1 agrees at 10 bases. Germline assignment: CDR1 SGDLS and CDR2 YYNGEE. V lost 3 bases and J lost 6; bases outside the gene matches: 9. CDR3 length: 16 residues. The CDR3 loop reads CASSASGTGVFNEQFF. For the CDR3, the DNA is TGTGCCAGCAGCGCATCCGGGACAGGGGTCTTCAATGAGCAGTTCTTC.

This clonotype was found many times. The V gene is TRBV12-3 or TRBV12-4, the J gene TRBJ2-1; possible D gene TRBD1, 6 bases. The ends were cut back, 3 bases at V and 3 bases at J, with 12 bases in the middle. This CDR3 is 15 amino acids long. The CDR3 here is CASSFKQGLYNEQFF. The CDR3 DNA reads TGTGCCAGCAGTTTCAAACAGGGCCTCTACAATGAGCAGTTCTTC.

The V and J genes are TRBV5-4 and TRBJ2-3; weak D call: TRBD1 (6 bases). The CDR3 contains 17 residues. CDR1 and CDR2 (germline): SGHNT, YYREEE (reference sequence). Trimming removed 0 bases from V and 3 bases from J, with 17 bases in between. CDR3 residues: CASSLVFTGLTTDTQYF. For the CDR3, the DNA is TGTGCCAGCAGCTTGGTCTTTACAGGGCTGACGACAGATACGCAGTATTTT.

The chain carries TRBV28 and TRBJ2-7; 11 nucleotides align to TRBD1. The CDR3 consists of 14 residues. V lost 5 bases and J lost 6; bases outside the gene matches: 6. Per germline, CDR1 MDHEN and CDR2 SYDVKM. Here the CDR3 DNA reads TGTGCCAGCAGTCAAGGACAGGGGGCAGGCGAGCAGTACTTC. The encoded protein is CASSQGQGAGEQYF.

This clonotype was counted only a few times. The V and J genes are TRBV3-1 and TRBJ2-7; TRBD2 agrees at 11 bases. This CDR3 contains 15 residues. Germline V gene data show CDR1 as LGHDT and CDR2 as YNNKEL (reference sequence). V shed 4 bases and J 3 bases; nucleotides not matched to a gene: 5. In nucleotides, the CDR3 is TGTGCCAGCAGCCTAAATCTAGCGGGAGGCTACGAGCAGTACTTC. Protein product: CASSLNLAGGYEQYF.

In its sample, this clonotype was seen a few times. This rearrangement joins TRBV5-1 to TRBJ2-5; either TRBD1 or TRBD2 may fit D (6 bases each). Germline loops: CDR1 SGHRS, CDR2 YFSETQ. The CDR3 consists of 15 residues. Trimming took 3 bases from V and 2 from J, leaving 14 bases between them. DNA of the CDR3: TGCGCCAGCAGCTCGACTAGGGACATACAAGAGACCCAGTACTTC. Residues: CASSSTRDIQETQYF. The full variable domain, in which reference TRBV5-1 and TRBJ2-5 provide the parts outside the CDR3, is KAGVTQTPRYLIKTRGQQVTLSCSPISGHRSVSWYQQTPGQGLQFLFEYFSETQRNKGNFPGRFSGRQFSNSRSEMNVSTLELGDSALYLCASSSTRDIQETQYFGPGTRLLVL.